This is a list of T cell receptor beta chains from one sample in a study of CD8 T cells in Susac syndrome. TCRdb re-called the immunoSEQ multiplex PCR reads through MiXCR, storing one row per CDR3 protein. The sample contains 50,000 or so distinct CDR3 sequences, around 93% of which appear only once. What was sequenced was CD8+ T cells from PBMCs. The receptors come from a human donor with multiple sclerosis. Both conserved end residues are part of each CDR3. Fields, in order: V gene, CDR3 length, J gene, clone size, D gene, CDR3 protein, CDR3 DNA. D genes are given only for firm matches. Size values are once, few and many counts, or a class for expanded clones, and some rows have none.

V: TRBV12-3/TRBV12-4
length: 15
J: TRBJ1-6
size: once
D: TRBD1
CDR3: CASSLAGQLLGVLHF
DNA: TGTGCCAGCAGTTTGGCGGGACAGCTTTTGGGAGTCCTCCACTTT

V: TRBV20-1
length: 12
J: TRBJ1-1
size: -
D: -
CDR3: CSAEVMNTEAFF
DNA: TGCAGTGCTGAAGTCATGAACACTGAAGCTTTCTTT

V: TRBV13
length: 14
J: TRBJ1-1
size: -
D: TRBD1
CDR3: CASHFGTENTEAFF
DNA: TGTGCCAGCCACTTCGGGACAGAGAACACTGAAGCTTTCTTT

V: TRBV6-5
length: 17
J: TRBJ2-5
size: -
D: TRBD1
CDR3: CASSSAGTGLTQETQYF
DNA: TGTGCCAGCAGTTCCGCTGGGACAGGGTTAACCCAAGAGACCCAGTACTTC

V: TRBV5-1
length: 16
J: TRBJ1-3
size: -
D: TRBD1
CDR3: CASSWGQDPLGNTIYF
DNA: TGCGCCAGCAGCTGGGGACAGGACCCTCTTGGAAACACCATATATTTT

V: TRBV5-6
length: 15
J: TRBJ1-2
size: -
D: TRBD1
CDR3: CASSLGQVLNYGYTF
DNA: TGTGCCAGCAGCTTAGGACAGGTGCTTAACTATGGCTACACCTTC

V: TRBV5-4
length: 14
J: TRBJ2-5
size: -
D: -
CDR3: CASSLILYQETQYF
DNA: TGTGCCAGCAGCTTGATTCTATACCAAGAGACCCAGTACTTC

V: TRBV12-3/TRBV12-4
length: 12
J: TRBJ1-1
size: few
D: -
CDR3: CASSWGDTEAFF
DNA: TGTGCCAGCAGTTGGGGGGACACTGAAGCTTTCTTT

V: TRBV14
length: 15
J: TRBJ1-2
size: -
D: TRBD1
CDR3: CASSPRDRLGYGYTF
DNA: TGTGCCAGCAGCCCTCGGGACAGGCTAGGTTATGGCTACACCTTC

V: TRBV11-2
length: 14
J: TRBJ2-4
size: -
D: -
CDR3: CASSPIQGGNIQYF
DNA: TGTGCCAGCAGCCCGATACAGGGGGGGAACATTCAGTACTTC

V: TRBV20-1
length: 16
J: TRBJ2-1
size: once
D: -
CDR3: CSARDQRWTHFNEQFF
DNA: TGCAGTGCTAGAGATCAACGCTGGACTCACTTCAATGAGCAGTTCTTC

V: TRBV29-1
length: 11
J: TRBJ2-7
size: -
D: TRBD1
CDR3: CSAQGAYEQYF
DNA: TGCAGCGCACAGGGGGCCTACGAGCAGTACTTC

V: TRBV30
length: 13
J: TRBJ1-2
size: -
D: TRBD1
CDR3: CAWSVVGGDGYTF
DNA: TGTGCCTGGAGTGTAGTAGGGGGCGATGGCTACACCTTC

V: TRBV13
length: 14
J: TRBJ2-2
size: -
D: -
CDR3: CASSFPTGPGELFF
DNA: TGTGCCAGCAGCTTCCCCACAGGGCCCGGGGAGCTGTTTTTT

V: TRBV10-3
length: 14
J: TRBJ1-6
size: once
D: TRBD1
CDR3: CAISDTGGDSPLHF
DNA: TGTGCCATCAGTGATACAGGGGGCGATTCACCCCTCCACTTT

V: TRBV11-2
length: 13
J: TRBJ2-1
size: -
D: -
CDR3: CASSLGMGGGEFF
DNA: TGTGCCAGCAGCTTAGGCATGGGGGGTGGGGAGTTCTTC

V: TRBV29-1
length: 17
J: TRBJ2-3
size: -
D: TRBD2
CDR3: CSGGEGLAGGSTDTQYF
DNA: TGCAGCGGTGGGGAAGGACTAGCGGGAGGTAGCACAGATACGCAGTATTTT

V: TRBV6-5
length: 17
J: TRBJ1-1
size: once
D: -
CDR3: CASSYSRALGLDTEAFF
DNA: TGTGCCAGCAGTTACTCGAGGGCCTTGGGATTGGACACTGAAGCTTTCTTT

V: TRBV27
length: 14
J: TRBJ2-3
size: once
D: -
CDR3: CASSLGGGVGTQYF
DNA: TGTGCCAGCAGTTTGGGTGGGGGCGTTGGTACGCAGTATTTT

V: TRBV7-9
length: 14
J: TRBJ2-3
size: -
D: -
CDR3: CASSPGSNLDTQYF
DNA: TGTGCCAGCAGCCCCGGGAGTAATCTTGATACGCAGTATTTT

V: TRBV15
length: 15
J: TRBJ1-5
size: -
D: -
CDR3: CATSPRGGSGQPQHF
DNA: TGTGCCACCAGCCCACGGGGGGGTTCAGGTCAGCCCCAGCATTTT

V: TRBV28
length: 13
J: TRBJ2-1
size: -
D: -
CDR3: CASSLWSATEQFF
DNA: TGTGCCAGCAGTCTCTGGAGTGCAACGGAGCAGTTCTTC

V: TRBV28
length: 14
J: TRBJ2-7
size: -
D: TRBD2
CDR3: CASRAGLELREQYF
DNA: TGTGCCAGCAGGGCTGGACTAGAGCTACGAGAGCAGTACTTC

V: TRBV6-1
length: 15
J: TRBJ2-1
size: few
D: TRBD1
CDR3: CASSSDRDQYNEQFF
DNA: TGTGCCAGCAGCTCAGACAGGGATCAATACAATGAGCAGTTCTTC

V: TRBV4-1
length: 13
J: TRBJ2-4
size: -
D: -
CDR3: CASSQGDSGVQYF
DNA: TGCGCCAGCAGCCAAGGGGATTCGGGAGTTCAGTACTTC

V: TRBV7-9
length: 17
J: TRBJ2-3
size: -
D: -
CDR3: CASSLALAHRVADTQYF
DNA: TGTGCCAGCAGCTTAGCACTAGCCCATAGGGTAGCAGATACGCAGTATTTT

V: TRBV11-3
length: 16
J: TRBJ2-2
size: -
D: -
CDR3: CASSYPLGGAFGELFF
DNA: TGTGCCAGCAGCTACCCCCTTGGGGGGGCTTTCGGGGAGCTGTTTTTT

V: TRBV6-5
length: 14
J: TRBJ1-2
size: -
D: -
CDR3: CASVNGEGGHGYTF
DNA: TGTGCCAGCGTCAATGGGGAAGGTGGCCATGGCTACACCTTC

V: TRBV5-1
length: 14
J: TRBJ2-5
size: -
D: -
CDR3: CASSAEGHRETQYF
DNA: TGCGCCAGCAGCGCCGAGGGACACCGGGAGACCCAGTACTTC

V: TRBV5-1
length: 15
J: TRBJ1-2
size: -
D: TRBD1
CDR3: CASRIGQEGKDGYTF
DNA: TGCGCCAGCAGAATCGGACAGGAGGGTAAGGATGGCTACACCTTC